What follows describes a single T cell receptor beta chain. Its cognate antigen is unknown. This sample is drawn from a study of breast tumors, draining lymph nodes, adjacent tissues. Whole-study findings and limits: Tumors had less TCR diversity than lymph nodes, more than nontumor tissue.

TCRdb redid the calling of the multiplex PCR reads with MiXCR, one entry per CDR3 protein. The sample consists of under 350,000 distinct CDR3 sequences, 30% to 35% of them appearing once. Samples came from axillary lymph nodes draining the breast cancer. The germline CDR1 and CDR2 sequences are SGHNT and YENEEA. This CDR3 is 16 amino acids long. Trimming removed 4 bases from V and 8 bases from J; junction bases left unmatched: 11. Material: axillary lymph node tissue. J is TRBJ2-1 and V is TRBV11-3, with 10 positions matching TRBD2. This clonotype was sampled from a female donor with breast cancer. Some clones in this sample may be carry-over from other donors' samples. CDR3 protein: CASSSGTSAIPDEQFF. In DNA form, the CDR3 reads TGTGCCAGCAGCTCCGGGACTAGCGCCATCCCGGATGAGCAGTTCTTC.